This T cell receptor (beta chain) was observed in a study of persistence of HIV-infected CD4 T cells. This clone occurred once. Its antigen remains unknown. This was the immunoSEQ version 4 assay in survey mode. Assay: immunoSEQ multiplex PCR; the TCRdb copy retains only in-frame clones and omits some. The table has 25,000 to 35,000 clones, roughly 82% seen once. Stimulation used about 9.2 ug/mL lysate from CMV-infected fibroblasts. Memory cells lacking CD40L and CD69 with high CD45RO were sorted. The CDR3 has 15 residues. Unmatched junction bases numbered 13, after V lost 4 bases and J lost 7 bases. Germline CDR1 and CDR2: GTSNPN and SVGIG (reference sequence). Notes on the study in general: Antigen-responding cells were enriched for degenerate expanded CDR3beta sequences. Compared with CD3/CD28-stimulated cells, CMV- and Gag-responding cells showed lower TCRbeta richness.

This specimen was CD4+ T cells sorted from PBMCs after approximately 20-hour stimulation, taken from a patient who received antiretroviral therapy. This chain uses TRBV30 with TRBJ1-2; 9 positions match TRBD1. The clonotype originates from an adult man with HIV who was CMV-seropositive. CDR3 sequence reads: CAWKKRGTGPFGYTF. CDR3 in DNA: TGTGCCTGGAAAAAGCGCGGGACAGGGCCTTTTGGCTACACCTTC.